The sequence of this TCR beta chain was determined in a study of blood T cell repertoires in COVID-19. Assay: immunoSEQ multiplex PCR; the TCRdb copy retains only in-frame clones and omits some. The sample contains around 110,000 clones, about 85% of which appear only once. This CDR3 is built from 15 residues. V shed 0 bases, J shed 3 bases, and the junction held 4 bases outside the gene matches. Germline CDR1 reads MNHNS; CDR2 reads SASEGT. This chain joins TRBV6-1 and TRBJ2-7, with 8 bases aligning to TRBD2. The receptor was isolated from a man in his forties with acute or convalescent COVID-19. Sample: peripheral blood. The CDR3 DNA sequence: TGTGCCAGCAGTGAAGCGACTAGCGAATACTACGAGCAGTACTTC. It translates to CASSEATSEYYEQYF.